Below, one T cell receptor (beta chain) is given with its context. There are 13 residues in the CDR3. With 8 bases clipped from V and 3 bases from J, the junction kept 2 bases outside the gene matches. Germline lookup yields CDR1 SEHNR and CDR2 FQNEAQ (reference sequence). Repertoires were generated with immunoSEQ multiplex PCR, while TCRdb's copy carries only in-frame clones and drops some. The table has 35,000 to 50,000 clones, about 90% seen once. The sample comes from a study of OX40 agonist ivuxolimab in advanced cancers. The chain recombines TRBV7-9 with TRBJ1-3; TRBD1 matches 9 bases. This clonotype was obtained from an adult with an advanced solid tumor such as melanoma, head and neck, liver or kidney cancer. The sample in question was CD4+ or CD8+ T cells sorted from blood, obtained in a trial of the OX40 agonist ivuxolimab. CDR3 in amino acids: CASGTGNGNTIYF. The CDR3 nucleotides read TGTGCCAGCGGGACAGGGAATGGAAACACCATATATTTT.